This entry concerns a single TCR beta chain. The CDR3 spans 15 residues. Germline values: CDR1 SNHLY, CDR2 FYNNEI. The J segment lost 5 bases and the V segment lost 6 bases, leaving 8 bases of the junction unmatched. The sample comes from a study of blood T cell repertoires in COVID-19. The data were produced by immunoSEQ multiplex PCR, yet TCRdb's version contains in-frame clones alone and is incomplete. In the table there are approximately 500,000 clones, roughly 88% of which are singletons. This TCR came from a human donor in a cohort sampled during active COVID-19. The chain links TRBV2 to TRBJ1-3; 9 bases are a match to TRBD1. Sequencing was carried out using peripheral blood. CDR3 sequence reads: CASRPGQGVRNTIYF. For the CDR3, the DNA is TGTGCCAGCAGACCGGGACAGGGTGTAAGAAACACCATATATTTT.